This T cell receptor beta chain was sequenced for a study of shared clonotypes between healthy human individuals (TCRdb year 2020). Background for the entire study: The cohort included a few men and a couple of women between 18 and 49 years of age. Per donor, three plates each were used for CD4 naive and CD4 memory, two for CD8 naive, and one for CD8 memory. The study deeply sequenced blood TCR repertoires of five healthy adults to estimate repertoire size and the extent of clonotype sharing between individuals. Libraries were prepared and TCR repertoires were sequenced by different laboratories using diverse techniques, in order to increase sequencing depth and limit assay-specific biases. Leukapheresis yielded between about 0.94 and 8.9 billion PBMCs per donor.

Findings and caveats that apply to the study as a whole: Only blood was sampled, and tissue TCR repertoires likely differ from those in blood. Incomplete sequencing was indicated by rarefaction of sorted-subset datasets, despite the large sequencing depth. Naive subsets generally had larger estimated clonotype richness than memory subsets. Pairwise subsampling led to the expectation that sequencing depth would affect the degree of clonotype sharing among donors. When a few donors were compared, the shared fraction of clonotypes was 5% to 6.5% for naive CD4, around 4% for naive CD8, about 2.4% for memory CD4, and around 0.4% for memory CD8. Compared with non-shared clonotypes, the clonotypes found in all four sorted-subset donors had higher generation probabilities. Because the study included only a small number of donors, the genetic and exposure-history diversity represented was limited.

V loses 0 bases, J loses 4 bases, and the germline ends lie 11 bases apart. Looking up the germline V gene (reference sequence) yields CDR1 SGHNT and CDR2 YYREEE. Including the terminal cysteine and phenylalanine, the CDR3 comprises 14 residues. Solely the CDR3 DNA is kept, with 42 bases framed from the first base. Points on this clone: It lacks a known antigen. Base-call qualities are not available, and no considerably larger clone is one nucleotide away.

TCR CDR3 regions were amplified from genomic DNA by multiplex PCR using the deep immunoSEQ assay. Extracted genomic DNA from each cell subset was spread evenly across all wells of several immunoSEQ 96-well plates, with each plate serving as a replicate. For sorted subsets, about 200 ng genomic DNA, equal to some 30,000 T cell genomes, was loaded into each replicate PCR. Purified libraries were measured with a Qubit 3.0 fluorometer, size-checked on a Bioanalyzer 2100, and measured again with the KAPA Library Quantification kit. Every immunoSEQ 96-well plate was sequenced on a separate single-read 150-cycle Illumina NextSeq 550 flow cell. Processing in the source paper ran as follows. Because only junctional sequences without quality scores were contained in the immunoSEQ output, filtering matching that applied to full-length reads could not be performed. Sequences were annotated with PyIR, a Python wrapper for IgBLAST v1.9, using IMGT germline references to assign V/J genes and CDR3. Any read was removed if the V/J assignment was weak (E-value above 1e-6), the CDR3 was missing, or the read contained stop codons, out-of-frame junctions, or ambiguous translated residues. V3J clonotypes were defined as sequences sharing an identical inferred V gene, J gene, and CDR3 amino acid sequence. The percentage overlap between two repertoires was calculated by dividing the number of shared unique clonotypes by the size of the smaller repertoire. Repertoire richness was assessed with RTK rarefaction, the Chao1 estimator, and Recon v2.1 estimates of unobserved clonotypes. Generation probabilities for all TCRbeta clonotypes obtained by the gDNA method from a handful of donors were computed using OLGA. TCRdb limited this immuneACCESS table to in-frame rearrangements with V and J called. A share of clones is missing; checked studies link under half to unresolved V genes, and the rest is unexplained. The V and J calls and clone size come from that table; D and trimming were worked out from the DNA. In all, the sample holds hundreds of thousands of clones, and 80% to 95% of those were seen once. Around 24% of the sample lies in the top ten.

CD8 naive samples were obtained by positive selection for CCR7 among CD45RO-negative cells, yielding a CD45RA+CCR7+ population from which TemRA cells were excluded. Donors were healthy HIV-negative adults with no recently reported acute infections or vaccinations. Every donor was a Caucasian adult living in Nashville, Tennessee, USA. Blood was obtained by leukapheresis, after which PBMCs were separated by Ficoll-Histopaque density gradient centrifugation and cryopreserved in liquid nitrogen vapor phase. Purity and quantity of every magnetically sorted T cell population were checked by analytical flow cytometry. Genomic DNA was isolated from each sorted fraction and quantified by UV absorbance on a Nanodrop 2000c.

The source is a man aged 30 to 45 in good health. This receptor chain uses TRBV5-4 and TRBJ2-7; the D region may be TRBD1 or TRBD2, each matching 5 bases equally. Sequencing was performed on naive CD8+ T cells sorted from blood. Taken with the paper, the label for cell subset or site translates to: CD45RA+CCR7+. The DNA sequence is given as TGTGCCAGCAGCTTGGAGGGGAGTTTTTACGAGCAGTACTTC. Translated, it gives CASSLEGSFYEQYF.